What follows describes a single TCR beta chain. What it recognizes is unknown. The data belong to a study of T-cell memory formation after mild COVID-19. Study-wide results and caveats: CD8+ contracting clones occupied EMRA, while CD4+ ones occupied mainly CM and EM.

Germline V gene lookup returns CDR1 DFQATT and CDR2 SNEGSKA (reference sequence). This CDR3 region has 15 residues. Trimming took 6 bases from V and 2 from J, leaving 17 bases between them. One entry per CDR3 protein, called by TCRdb with MiXCR from the 5' RACE reads. The table includes a few hundred thousand distinct CDR3 sequences, 25% to 30% detected once. This TCR came from an adult woman who had mild COVID-19 (a few samples of this study predate the infection). Cell type and time point are not known. The specimen was PBMCs or a T cell subset sorted from them (not recorded which). The V call is TRBV20-1, the J call TRBJ1-5, with D hard to call. CDR3 nucleotides: TGCAGTGCCCGAAGACCAGGAACGGGCAATCAGCCCCAGCATTTT. Translation gives CSARRPGTGNQPQHF.